This T cell receptor (beta chain) stems from a study of blood T cells in healthy people across ages. About the research overall: In model experiments, template switching was able to capture about one barcoded beta molecule for every two T cells that were present.

The table lists this clonotype with many counts. The antigen remains unidentified. Study results and caveats: Unknown donor CMV status possibly confounded expanded clonotype changes.

For the second PCR, which ran for roughly 7 to 11 cycles, a sample-barcoded 5' primer and a J-beta primer mix were used. Each TCR beta cDNA got a 12-nucleotide random molecular identifier. Paired-end reads containing CDR3 totaled no fewer than 2.5 million for each sample. MiXCR was run by TCRdb on the 5' RACE reads, yielding one entry per CDR3 protein. The sample consists of just under 900,000 distinct CDR3 sequences, 25% to 35% of them appearing once. V was clipped by 0 bases and J by 7 bases; unmatched bases: 7. The length of the CDR3 is 14 residues. Germline V gene data show CDR1 as GTSNPN and CDR2 as SVGIG (reference sequence).

The J gene is TRBJ2-5, the V gene TRBV30; 8 nucleotides agree with TRBD2. Material for sequencing was blood. This clonotype was obtained from a woman older than 75 in good health. The CDR3 sequence: CAWSVHGGAATQYF. As DNA, the CDR3 is TGTGCCTGGAGTGTTCACGGGGGGGCAGCGACCCAGTACTTC.